The next 6 T cell receptor beta chains were all read from a single sample in a study of T cells after yellow fever vaccination. TCRdb reanalysed the 5' RACE reads using MiXCR and keeps one entry per CDR3 protein. This table has some 350,000 distinct CDR3 sequences, roughly 8.7% appearing once. The sequenced sample was PBMCs, obtained on the day of the first yellow fever vaccination. Receptors were obtained from a man between 18 and 35 years old who received the YFV17D yellow fever vaccine.

This clonotype has a handful of counts. This chain uses TRBV20-1 with TRBJ1-5, with D possibly being TRBD1 (6 bases). CDR3 length equals 13 residues. The V gene lost 6 bases and the J gene lost 4 bases, with 13 bases spanning the gap. The germline V gene has CDR1 DFQATT and CDR2 SNEGSKA (reference sequence). The CDR3: CSAAGQYNQPQHF. The DNA for the CDR3 is TGCAGTGCCGCGGGACAATATAATCAGCCCCAGCATTTT.

The chain couples TRBV27 to TRBJ2-1; D remains ambiguous. The V and J ends lost 5 bases and 0 bases respectively, with 17 bases between them. Per germline, CDR1 MNHEY and CDR2 SMNVEV (reference sequence). The CDR3 contains 17 residues. The CDR3 bases are TGTGCCAGCAGTCGATTAGGGTTGGGTGGCTCCTACAATGAGCAGTTCTTC. Protein product: CASSRLGLGGSYNEQFF.

The V call is TRBV20-1, the J call TRBJ1-2; unclear D gene. Trimming stripped 3 bases from V and 4 bases from J, with 12 bases between. Germline lookup yields CDR1 DFQATT and CDR2 SNEGSKA (reference sequence). The CDR3 has 13 amino acids. CDR3 loop: CSASAASSYGYTF. The CDR3 region has the DNA TGCAGTGCTAGCGCAGCCTCTAGCTATGGCTACACCTTC.

This clonotype was counted a few times. V is TRBV7-3 and J is TRBJ2-1; D is unresolved. V dropped 0 bases and J dropped 10 bases, with 7 bases sitting between them. Germline V gives CDR1 SGHTA, CDR2 FQGTGA. The length of the CDR3 is 12 residues. The CDR3 is CASSLTEGEQFF. The DNA of the CDR3 is TGTGCCAGCAGCTTAACGGAAGGGGAGCAGTTCTTC.

The chain employs TRBV18 and TRBJ2-1, with 7 bases identical to TRBD1. Germline V lookup: CDR1 KGHSH, CDR2 LQKENI. The CDR3 is 15 residues long. V lost 6 bases to trimming and J lost 2 bases; unmatched junction nucleotides: 7. CDR3: CASSREQGTYNEQFF. The CDR3 DNA reads as TGTGCCAGCTCCCGAGAACAGGGGACCTACAATGAGCAGTTCTTC.

This clonotype was picked up a small number of times. This chain joins TRBV4-2 and TRBJ2-7, with 12 nucleotides matching TRBD2. Germline CDR1 and CDR2: LGHNA and YNFKEQ. This CDR3 comprises 19 residues. The J segment lost 3 bases and the V segment lost 4 bases, leaving 16 bases of the junction unmatched. CDR3 nucleotide sequence: TGTGCCAGCAGCCCATACGCTTTAAGTGGACTAGCGGGATACTACGAGCAGTACGTC. The encoded protein is CASSPYALSGLAGYYEQYV.